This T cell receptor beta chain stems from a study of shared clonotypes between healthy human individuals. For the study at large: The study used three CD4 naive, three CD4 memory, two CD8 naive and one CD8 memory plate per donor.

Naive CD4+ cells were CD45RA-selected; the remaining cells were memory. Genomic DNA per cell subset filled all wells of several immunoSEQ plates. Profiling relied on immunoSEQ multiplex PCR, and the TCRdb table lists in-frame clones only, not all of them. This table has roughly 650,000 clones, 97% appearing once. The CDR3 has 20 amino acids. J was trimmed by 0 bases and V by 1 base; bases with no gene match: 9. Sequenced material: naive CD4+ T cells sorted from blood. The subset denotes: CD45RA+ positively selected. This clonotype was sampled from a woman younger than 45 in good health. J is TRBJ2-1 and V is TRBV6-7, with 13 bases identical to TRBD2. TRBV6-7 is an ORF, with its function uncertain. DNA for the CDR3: TGTGCCAGCAGTTACTGCGGGACTAGCGGGATCCCCAGCTCCTACAATGAGCAGTTCTTC. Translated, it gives CASSYCGTSGIPSSYNEQFF.